The next 22 T cell receptor beta chains were all read from a single sample in a study of beta chain features in type 1 diabetes. The entirety of the isolated RNA underwent reverse transcription, so expressed TCRB transcripts were sequenced. Generated by immunoSEQ multiplex PCR, the TCRdb table keeps only in-frame clones and is missing some. The sample shows about 210,000 clones, around 9.9% of them seen only once. The material sequenced was central memory CD4+ T cells from blood. These receptors originate from a man between 18 and 29 years old in good health.

This clone came up many times. The chain couples TRBV28 to TRBJ2-3, with 12 bases lining up with TRBD2. The V segment lost 6 bases and the J segment 7 bases; nucleotides outside the gene matches: 5. CDR3 size: 14 residues. Germline V gene sequence: CDR1 MDHEN, CDR2 SYDVKM. CDR3 nucleotide sequence: TGTGCCAGCAGCCCAGGACTAGCGGGGCATACGCAGTATTTT. It translates to CASSPGLAGHTQYF.

This clone showed up just a few times. The genes are TRBV5-4 and TRBJ2-5, with 10 bases that match TRBD2. The end of the DNA fits TRBJ2-7 better, so the J call may be wrong. CDR1 SGHNT and CDR2 YYREEE come from the germline V gene (reference sequence). The CDR3 contains 15 residues. This chain's CDR3 is CASSLGTSDSYEQYF. DNA for the CDR3: TGTGCCAGCAGCCTCGGGACTAGCGATTCCTACGAGCAGTACTTC.

This clone showed up just a few times. J is TRBJ2-1 and V is TRBV30; 8 positions agree with TRBD2. V lost 3 bases, J lost 5 bases, and 3 bases stayed unmatched. The germline V gene has CDR1 GTSNPN and CDR2 SVGIG (reference sequence). The CDR3 is 13 amino acids. The CDR3 here is CAWRGLADNEQFF. CDR3 bases: TGTGCCTGGAGAGGACTAGCCGACAATGAGCAGTTCTTC.

This clone came up a few times. This sequence joins TRBV18 and TRBJ2-7; D not certain. The V gene's germline CDR1 is KGHSH and CDR2 LQKENI. V was cut by 1 base and J by 5 bases, with 12 bases left in between. There are 14 residues in the CDR3. This chain's CDR3 is CASSPLLVGNEQYF. For the CDR3, the DNA is TGTGCCAGCTCACCACTTCTAGTGGGCAACGAGCAGTACTTC.

The CDR3 DNA reads as TGTGCCAGTAGTATAGCGGGAGGCGATGAGCAGTTCTTC. This gives the protein CASSIAGGDEQFF. This rearrangement joins TRBV19 to TRBJ2-1; 7 bases agree with TRBD2. V was clipped by 1 base and J by 8 bases; unmatched bases: 2. The germline CDR1 and CDR2 sequences are LNHDA and SQIVND (reference sequence). The length of the CDR3 is 13 residues. Filled out from reference TRBV19 and TRBJ2-1, the complete variable domain reads DGGITQSPKYLFRKEGQNVTLSCEQNLNHDAMYWYRQDPGQGLRLIYYSQIVNDFQKGDIAEGYSVSREKKESFPLTVTSAQKNPTAFYLCASSIAGGDEQFFGPGTRLTVL.

J is TRBJ2-5 and V is TRBV7-2, with D perhaps TRBD1 or TRBD2 (5 bases each). The CDR3 contains 16 residues. CDR1 is SGHTA and CDR2 is FQGNSA in the germline V gene. V shed 4 bases and J shed 0 bases, with 15 bases lying between them. CDR3 residues: CASSSLQGGYQETQYF. In nucleotides, the CDR3 is TGTGCCAGCAGCTCCCTGCAGGGCGGGTACCAAGAGACCCAGTACTTC.

This clone turned up a few times. V and J are TRBV7-9 and TRBJ2-1; 12 nucleotides match TRBD2. Germline V gene sequence: CDR1 SEHNR, CDR2 FQNEAQ (reference sequence). The CDR3 sequence is 16 residues long. V trimming: 5 bases; J trimming: 6 bases; junction bases outside the gene matches: 8. CDR3: CASSPGLAGLRNEQFF. DNA for the CDR3: TGTGCCAGCAGCCCAGGACTAGCGGGGTTACGCAATGAGCAGTTCTTC. The whole variable domain, filled in from reference TRBV7-9 and TRBJ2-1, reads DTGVSQNPRHKITKRGQNVTFRCDPISEHNRLYWYRQTLGQGPEFLTYFQNEAQLEKSRLLSDRFSAERPKGSFSTLEIQRTEQGDSAMYLCASSPGLAGLRNEQFFGPGTRLTVL.

The rearrangement links TRBV30 to TRBJ2-7; D is unclear. Germline values: CDR1 GTSNPN, CDR2 SVGIG (reference sequence). Trimming shortened V by 0 bases and J by 6 bases, and 9 bases separated the two germline ends. The CDR3 is made up of 12 amino acids. This chain's CDR3 is CAWSVGRREQYF. CDR3 nucleotides: TGTGCCTGGAGTGTGGGCCGGCGCGAGCAGTACTTC.

In its sample, this clone was seen a few times. This sequence joins TRBV5-4 and TRBJ1-1; 9 bases are a match to TRBD1. Germline CDR1 reads SGHNT; CDR2 reads YYREEE (reference sequence). This CDR3 comprises 15 residues. V lost 1 base and J lost 4; bases outside the gene matches: 5. CDR3: CASSLIGQGTTEAFF. CDR3 in DNA: TGTGCCAGCAGCTTGATTGGACAGGGGACCACTGAAGCTTTCTTT.

This clone was seen more than once but under ten times. This chain links TRBV5-6 with TRBJ2-7; unclear D gene. Germline V CDR1 and CDR2: SGHDT, YYEEEE. The CDR3 has 12 amino acids. Between the trimmed V and J ends, which lost 1 base and 5 bases, there was a span of 7 bases. CDR3 protein: CASSLWADEQYF. The CDR3 nucleotides read TGTGCCAGCAGCTTGTGGGCGGACGAGCAGTACTTC.

The chain couples TRBV11-2 to TRBJ2-5, with D maybe TRBD1 (7 bases). V was cut by 0 bases and J by 7 bases, with 15 bases left in between. Germline V CDR1 and CDR2: SGHAT, FQNNGV. The CDR3 is 15 residues long. The CDR3 reads CASSLDLNRGGTQYF. CDR3 nucleotides: TGTGCCAGCAGCTTAGACTTAAACAGGGGAGGGACCCAGTACTTC.

The chain carries TRBV7-9 and TRBJ2-6; D is ambiguous. V was cut by 2 bases and J by 0 bases, with 8 bases left in between. Germline-derived CDR1 and CDR2 are SEHNR and FQNEAQ (reference sequence). This CDR3 is built from 16 residues. The DNA for the CDR3 is TGTGCCAGCAGCTTAATGATAGGCTCTGGGGCCAACGTCCTGACTTTC. Its translation is CASSLMIGSGANVLTF. Drawing the rest from reference TRBV7-9 and TRBJ2-6, the complete variable domain is DTGVSQNPRHKITKRGQNVTFRCDPISEHNRLYWYRQTLGQGPEFLTYFQNEAQLEKSRLLSDRFSAERPKGSFSTLEIQRTEQGDSAMYLCASSLMIGSGANVLTFGAGSRLTVL.

This clone was counted only a few times. V gene TRBV7-2 combines with J gene TRBJ2-1; D may match TRBD1 or TRBD2 (6 bases each). Trimming removed 5 bases at V and 8 bases at J, with 16 bases between. CDR3 length: 14 amino acids. CDR1 and CDR2 (germline): SGHTA, FQGNSA. DNA for the CDR3: TGTGCCAGCAGCCGGAGGGGGGTCGCCCATGAGCAGTTCTTC. Translation: CASSRRGVAHEQFF. Supplemented by reference TRBV7-2 and TRBJ2-1, the full variable domain reads GAGVSQSPSNKVTEKGKDVELRCDPISGHTALYWYRQSLGQGLEFLIYFQGNSAPDKSGLPSDRFSAERTGGSVSTLTIQRTQQEDSAVYLCASSRRGVAHEQFFGPGTRLTVL.

This clone has a handful of counts. The genes are TRBV28 and TRBJ2-7; a weak D match, TRBD2 (5 bases). The CDR3 runs to 15 residues. Trimming shortened V by 5 bases and J by 5 bases, and 19 bases separated the two germline ends. The germline gives CDR1 MDHEN, CDR2 SYDVKM. The CDR3: CASSPPGSRVHEQYF. In DNA form, the CDR3 reads TGTGCCAGCAGTCCCCCCGGGTCGCGGGTCCACGAGCAGTACTTC.

This chain joins TRBV5-6 and TRBJ1-5, with D possibly being TRBD1 (6 bases). The V and J ends lost 4 bases and 2 bases respectively, with 13 bases between them. This CDR3 is built from 15 residues. Per the germline V gene, CDR1 is SGHDT and CDR2 is YYEEEE. The chain's CDR3 is CASSLTGGGNQPQHF. CDR3 DNA: TGTGCCAGCAGCCTAACCGGGGGCGGCAATCAGCCCCAGCATTTT.

The table lists this clone with a few counts. This rearrangement joins TRBV9 to TRBJ1-2; 10 bases line up with TRBD1. The CDR3 sequence is 16 residues long. Germline loops: CDR1 SGDLS, CDR2 YYNGEE. V was pared by 3 bases and J by 4 bases, with 9 bases of the junction left unmatched. CDR3 amino acids: CASSDLGQGGSYGYTF. CDR3 DNA: TGTGCCAGCAGCGATCTCGGACAGGGGGGAAGCTATGGCTACACCTTC.

The J gene is TRBJ1-1, the V gene TRBV2; maybe TRBD1 (6 bases). V was trimmed by 5 bases and J by 5 bases, leaving 15 bases between them. CDR3 length equals 14 residues. CDR1 is SNHLY, CDR2 FYNNEI, per germline. The CDR3 region is CASSRTGTGTEAFF. CDR3 sequence (DNA): TGTGCCAGCAGTCGAACAGGGACGGGGACTGAAGCTTTCTTT.

This clone was observed a handful of times. The V gene is TRBV30, the J gene TRBJ2-7; 8 bases fit TRBD1. The CDR3 has 15 residues. The germline gives CDR1 GTSNPN, CDR2 SVGIG (reference sequence). With 6 bases clipped from V and 1 base from J, the junction kept 11 bases outside the gene matches. This CDR3 reads CACAPRTGSSYEQYF. In nucleotides, the CDR3 is TGTGCCTGTGCACCTCGGACAGGGTCTTCCTACGAGCAGTACTTC.

The chain has TRBV6-5 and TRBJ2-5; 10 positions agree with TRBD2. V dropped 5 bases and J dropped 4; count of bases not matched to a gene: 4. The V gene's germline CDR1 is MNHEY and CDR2 SVGAGI. The length of the CDR3 is 14 residues. The CDR3: CASSPQREGETQYF. The CDR3 bases are TGTGCCAGCAGTCCTCAGCGGGAGGGAGAGACCCAGTACTTC.

This chain uses TRBV30 with TRBJ1-5; TRBD1 is a possible D gene (5 bases). Trimming stripped 5 bases from V and 2 bases from J, with 16 bases between. Germline V CDR1 and CDR2: GTSNPN, SVGIG (reference sequence). The CDR3 extends over 15 amino acids. The DNA of the CDR3 is TGTGCCTGGCAAAGTGGGGCTTCAGGCAATCAGCCCCAGCATTTT. Its protein product is CAWQSGASGNQPQHF. Full variable domain (rest looked up from reference TRBV30 and TRBJ1-5): SQTIHQWPATLVQPVGSPLSLECTVEGTSNPNLYWYRQAAGRGLQLLFYSVGIGQISSEVPQNLSASRPQDRQFILSSKKLLLSDSGFYLCAWQSGASGNQPQHFGDGTRLSIL.

The chain uses TRBV30 and TRBJ2-3; no clear D gene. CDR1 is GTSNPN and CDR2 is SVGIG in the germline V gene (reference sequence). Trimming pared 4 bases from V and 3 bases from J, leaving 8 bases between. The CDR3 consists of 12 residues. The CDR3 reads CAWTLGTDTQYF. CDR3 nucleotide sequence: TGTGCCTGGACCCTAGGGACAGATACGCAGTATTTT.

This clone was counted many times. The V gene is TRBV4-3, the J gene TRBJ2-3; D unresolved. This CDR3 spans 15 amino acids. Germline lookup yields CDR1 LGHNA and CDR2 YSLEER. V lost 0 bases to trimming and J lost 2 bases, with 9 bases between them. The CDR3 protein is CASSQDTVSTDTQYF. The CDR3 coding sequence is TGCGCCAGCAGCCAAGATACGGTGTCCACAGATACGCAGTATTTT.